One and the same sample provided the 22 T cell receptor beta chains below, sequenced in a study of blood T cells in healthy people across ages. A second PCR, run for about 7 to 11 cycles, used a sample-barcoded 5' primer plus a J-beta primer mix. A single record per CDR3 protein comes from TCRdb applying MiXCR to the 5' RACE reads. Among 600,000 to 850,000 distinct CDR3 sequences listed, roughly 25% were seen once. These same data were also listed under a study on T cells of mothers and their children.

The sample comprised blood. All receptors come from a boy younger than 18 in good health.

The chain links TRBV7-2 to TRBJ1-2, with D hard to call. CDR1 is SGHTA, CDR2 FQGNSA, per germline. The CDR3 consists of 14 residues. V dropped 4 bases and J dropped 4 bases, with 13 bases sitting between them. CDR3 residues: CASSSALWGYGYTF. The CDR3 coding sequence is TGTGCCAGCAGCTCGGCCCTCTGGGGCTATGGCTACACCTTC.

This clonotype came up a few times. This rearrangement joins TRBV7-9 to TRBJ2-3; D not resolved. Germline values: CDR1 SEHNR, CDR2 FQNEAQ (reference sequence). The CDR3 runs 13 residues. Trimming removed 7 bases at V and 2 bases at J, with 10 bases between. CDR3 bases: TGTGCCAGCACCTCACTTAACACAGATACGCAGTATTTT. Translated: CASTSLNTDTQYF.

This clonotype was detected a few times. The V call is TRBV12-3 or TRBV12-4, the J call TRBJ2-5; D gene uncertain. The length of the CDR3 is 15 residues. Trimming left V 5 bases short and J 4 bases short, with 17 bases between. The CDR3 DNA follows: TGTGCCAGCAGTCAATCTACCTTATCTGGAGAGACCCAGTACTTC. Its protein is CASSQSTLSGETQYF.

This chain joins TRBV6-2 or TRBV6-3 and TRBJ2-7; the D is unclear. The CDR3 contains 12 residues. Trimming took 7 bases from V and 6 from J, leaving 13 bases between them. Germline loops: CDR1 MNHEY, CDR2 SVGEGT. The chain's CDR3 is CASTDWGFEQYF. The CDR3 DNA sequence: TGTGCCAGCACCGACTGGGGTTTCGAGCAGTACTTC.

This clonotype was counted a few times. V and J are TRBV10-2 and TRBJ2-5; D is unclear. This CDR3 is 14 amino acids long. Trimming removed 2 bases at V and 2 bases at J, with 9 bases between. Germline CDR1 WSHSY, CDR2 SAAADI. CDR3 DNA sequence: TGCGCCAGCAGTGAGATGACTGCACAAGAGACCCAGTACTTC. Its protein is CASSEMTAQETQYF.

The V call is TRBV7-8, the J call TRBJ2-3; 13 nucleotides agree with TRBD2. CDR1 SGHVS and CDR2 FQNEAQ come from the germline V gene. Trimming at V came to 1 base and at J to 5 bases, leaving 3 bases not matched to a gene. The CDR3 contains 16 residues. In DNA, the CDR3 is TGTGCCAGCAGCTTAGGGGGGACTAGCGGGAAAGATACGCAGTATTTT. Translation: CASSLGGTSGKDTQYF.

This clonotype was counted only a few times. The chain links TRBV2 to TRBJ1-3; D call uncertain. V lost 1 base and J lost 0, with 7 bases in between. Germline CDR1 reads SNHLY; CDR2 reads FYNNEI. The CDR3 consists of 15 residues. CDR3 region: CASSEGQTSGNTIYF. CDR3 DNA: TGTGCCAGCAGTGAAGGACAAACCTCTGGAAACACCATATATTTT. Full variable domain (outside the CDR3, taken from reference TRBV2 and TRBJ1-3): EPEVTQTPSHQVTQMGQEVILRCVPISNHLYFYWYRQILGQKVEFLVSFYNNEISEKSEIFDDQFSVERPDGSNFTLKIRSTKLEDSAMYFCASSEGQTSGNTIYFGEGSWLTVV.

The rearrangement links TRBV6-5 to TRBJ2-1; D remains unclear. This CDR3 is built from 14 residues. The V end lost 0 bases, the J end lost 4 bases, and 7 bases lay between the germline ends. Looked up from germline, CDR1 is MNHEY and CDR2 is SVGAGI. The CDR3 protein is CASSYSGEYNEQFF. In nucleotides, the CDR3 is TGTGCCAGCAGTTACTCGGGCGAATACAATGAGCAGTTCTTC.

The chain links TRBV29-1 to TRBJ2-5; D possibly uses TRBD1 or TRBD2 (5 bases each). From germline, CDR1 is SQVTM and CDR2 ANQGSEA. The V and J ends lost 4 bases and 0 bases respectively, with 6 bases between them. This CDR3 is 12 amino acids long. CDR3 nucleotide sequence: TGCAGCGTTGGGGGGAACCAAGAGACCCAGTACTTC. It is translated as CSVGGNQETQYF.

This clonotype was seen a few times. V and J are TRBV28 and TRBJ2-5, with TRBD2 identical over 7 bases. TRBJ2-7 matches the DNA end more closely, so the J call is doubtful. The CDR3 runs 13 residues. Germline CDR1 MDHEN, CDR2 SYDVKM. The CDR3 loop is CASTAGPSYEQYF. CDR3 coding DNA: TGTGCCAGCACAGCGGGACCTTCCTACGAGCAGTACTTC.

In this sample, this clonotype turned up a few times. This sequence joins TRBV3-1 and TRBJ2-1, with 8 bases lining up with TRBD2. Germline trimming cut 0 bases from V and 13 bases from J; bases unmatched to any gene: 8. There are 14 residues in the CDR3. From germline, CDR1 is LGHDT and CDR2 YNNKEL (reference sequence). In DNA form, the CDR3 reads TGTGCCAGCAGCCAAGATGGTTCGGGGGGGGAACAGTTCTTC. Its protein product is CASSQDGSGGEQFF.

The rearrangement joins TRBV11-2 to TRBJ1-6; D is ambiguous. Trimming left V 3 bases short and J 11 bases short, with 14 bases between. Germline CDR1 and CDR2: SGHAT and FQNNGV. This CDR3 is 14 amino acids long. The CDR3 sequence is CASSLVAEVTPLHF. The CDR3 DNA sequence: TGTGCCAGCAGCTTGGTGGCAGAAGTAACACCCCTCCACTTT.

This clonotype came up a few times. J is TRBJ2-5 and V is TRBV10-3; D unclear. TRBJ2-7 explains the end of the DNA better; the J call may be wrong. This CDR3 region has 12 residues. Germline CDR1 reads ENHRY; CDR2 reads SYGVKD. CDR3 region: CAISESEREQYF. CDR3 nucleotide sequence: TGTGCCATCAGTGAGTCAGAACGCGAGCAGTACTTC.

There are a few counts of this clonotype. V usage is TRBV5-1 and J usage is TRBJ2-1; 9 bases map to TRBD2. With 0 bases clipped from V and 2 bases from J, the junction kept 6 bases outside the gene matches. CDR3 length: 17 residues. CDR1 is SGHRS, CDR2 YFSETQ, per germline. The CDR3 region is CASSLALLAGPYNEQFF. The DNA for the CDR3 is TGCGCCAGCAGCTTGGCGCTCCTAGCGGGACCCTACAATGAGCAGTTCTTC.

This chain connects TRBV28 to TRBJ1-6; 9 bases line up with TRBD1. The CDR3 has 15 amino acids. The junction had 3 bases not matched to a gene; V was cut back by 6 bases and J by 3 bases. Germline loops: CDR1 MDHEN, CDR2 SYDVKM. The CDR3 here is CASSSTGGYNSPLHF. In DNA form, the CDR3 reads TGTGCCAGCAGCTCGACAGGGGGCTATAATTCACCCCTCCACTTT.

This chain joins TRBV4-2 and TRBJ2-7, with 10 bases fitting TRBD2. This CDR3 has 16 amino acids. Unmatched junction bases numbered 7, after V lost 0 bases and J lost 5 bases. CDR1 LGHNA and CDR2 YNFKEQ come from the germline V gene. In DNA form, the CDR3 reads TGTGCCAGCAGCCAAGATGCTAGCGGGAGTTTGAACGAGCAGTACTTC. Its translation: CASSQDASGSLNEQYF.

The chain has TRBV7-8 and TRBJ2-1; the match to TRBD2 covers 9 bases. The closer fit of TRBJ2-7 to the DNA end suggests the J call may be wrong. This CDR3 is built from 15 residues. Looked up from germline, CDR1 is SGHVS and CDR2 is FQNEAQ. The CDR3: CASSSLSGGKYEQYF. The CDR3 region has the DNA TGTGCCAGCAGCTCCCTAAGCGGGGGGAAGTACGAGCAGTACTTC.

This clonotype occurred a few times. The chain recombines TRBV5-1 with TRBJ2-1; TRBD2 is a possible D gene (6 bases). The closer fit of TRBJ2-7 to the DNA end suggests the J call may be wrong. CDR1 and CDR2 from the germline V gene are SGHRS and YFSETQ. This CDR3 has 14 residues. CDR3 DNA sequence: TGCGCCAGCACCCTGGAGGAGGGTGTCAACGAGCAGTACTTC. Translating gives CASTLEEGVNEQYF.

There are a few counts of this clonotype. The chain carries TRBV20-1 and TRBJ1-2; TRBD1 matches 7 bases. V shed 0 bases and J 2 bases; nucleotides not matched to a gene: 6. The CDR3 has 15 amino acids. Germline V gene lookup returns CDR1 DFQATT and CDR2 SNEGSKA (reference sequence). The CDR3 sequence is CSARDPQTGNYGYTF. The CDR3 DNA sequence: TGCAGTGCTAGAGATCCCCAGACAGGGAACTATGGCTACACCTTC.

This clonotype has more than one count but fewer than ten. The chain combines TRBV29-1 with TRBJ1-2, with TRBD1 matching 7 bases. Germline CDR1 is SQVTM and CDR2 is ANQGSEA. The trim removed 7 bases at V and 4 bases at J, leaving 9 bases unmatched. The CDR3 runs 13 residues. CDR3 DNA sequence: TGCAGCGCCGTGGACAGGAGCTCCTATGGCTACACCTTC. Amino acid sequence: CSAVDRSSYGYTF.

The V gene is TRBV20-1, the J gene TRBJ2-5; 8 nucleotides agree with TRBD2. The junction had 14 bases not matched to a gene; V was cut back by 6 bases and J by 2 bases. The CDR3 runs to 16 residues. From germline, CDR1 is DFQATT and CDR2 SNEGSKA (reference sequence). The CDR3 here is CSAVRLAGTGQETQYF. CDR3 nucleotide sequence: TGCAGTGCCGTACGATTAGCGGGAACGGGTCAAGAGACCCAGTACTTC.

The chain couples TRBV9 to TRBJ2-6, with D unresolved. Trimming shortened V by 0 bases and J by 2 bases, and 9 bases separated the two germline ends. CDR3 length: 16 amino acids. In germline, CDR1 is SGDLS, CDR2 YYNGEE. The CDR3 loop is CASSVGGETGANVLTF. DNA of the CDR3: TGTGCCAGCAGCGTAGGGGGTGAGACTGGGGCCAACGTCCTGACTTTC.